Listed below are T cell receptor beta chains from one sample, sequenced in a study of metastatic and nonmetastatic thyroid tumors. Using MiXCR, TCRdb reanalyzed the PCR reads. The sample consists of 4,000 to 6,500 clones, 20% to 25% of them appearing once. The specimen was adjacent normal tissue. These receptors all stem from a female donor with papillary thyroid cancer or a benign thyroid nodule (not recorded which). Some clones in this sample may be carry-over from other donors' samples. Both conserved end residues are part of each CDR3. The order of the fields is V gene, CDR3 length, J gene, CDR3 protein.

>TRBV18|13|TRBJ2-2
CASSPKRLEELFF
>TRBV7-2|13|TRBJ1-1
CASSHDRGAEAFF
>TRBV12-3/TRBV12-4|13|TRBJ2-2
CASKGQNTGELFF
>TRBV6-2/TRBV6-3|12|TRBJ1-2
CASSLQGTHYTF
>TRBV6-5|15|TRBJ2-3
CASSSGTSGTDTQYF
>TRBV20-1|19|TRBJ1-2
CSARDPRPPTPGQGYGYTF
>TRBV14|17|TRBJ2-2
CASSQAYRQGMDGELFF
>TRBV9|13|TRBJ2-7
CASSAPLEREQYF
>TRBV27|17|TRBJ2-1
CASSYPPDREDWNEQFF
>TRBV27|16|TRBJ2-7
CASSLLGTSGRLKQYF